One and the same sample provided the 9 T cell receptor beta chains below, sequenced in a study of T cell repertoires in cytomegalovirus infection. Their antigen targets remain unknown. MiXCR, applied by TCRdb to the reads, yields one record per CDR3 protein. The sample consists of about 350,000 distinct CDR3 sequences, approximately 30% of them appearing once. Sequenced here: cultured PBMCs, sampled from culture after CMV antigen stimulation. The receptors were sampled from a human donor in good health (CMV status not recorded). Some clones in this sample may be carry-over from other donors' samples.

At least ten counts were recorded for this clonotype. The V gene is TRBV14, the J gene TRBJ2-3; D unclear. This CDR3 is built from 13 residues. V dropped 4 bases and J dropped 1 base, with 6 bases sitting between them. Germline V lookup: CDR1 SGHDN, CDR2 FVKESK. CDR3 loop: CASSRIGTDTQYF. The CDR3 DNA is TGTGCCAGCAGCCGAATTGGCACAGATACGCAGTATTTT. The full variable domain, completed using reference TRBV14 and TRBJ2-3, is EAGVTQFPSHSVIEKGQTVTLRCDPISGHDNLYWYRRVMGKEIKFLLHFVKESKQDESGMPNNRFLAERTGGTYSTLKVQPAELEDSGVYFCASSRIGTDTQYFGPGTRLTVL.

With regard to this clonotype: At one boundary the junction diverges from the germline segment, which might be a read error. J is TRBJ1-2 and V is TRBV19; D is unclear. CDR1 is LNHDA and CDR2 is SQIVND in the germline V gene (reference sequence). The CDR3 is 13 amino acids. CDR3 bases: TGTGCCAGTAGGATAGACATGAACTATGGCTACACCTTC. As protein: CASRIDMNYGYTF.

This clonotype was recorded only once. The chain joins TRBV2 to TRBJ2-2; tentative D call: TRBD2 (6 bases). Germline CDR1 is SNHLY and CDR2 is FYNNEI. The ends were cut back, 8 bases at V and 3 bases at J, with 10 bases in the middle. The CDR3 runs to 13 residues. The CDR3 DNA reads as TGTGCCAGCCGGAGGGTGGACACCGGGGAGCTGTTTTTT. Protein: CASRRVDTGELFF. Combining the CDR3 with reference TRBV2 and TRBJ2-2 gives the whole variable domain EPEVTQTPSHQVTQMGQEVILRCVPISNHLYFYWYRQILGQKVEFLVSFYNNEISEKSEIFDDQFSVERPDGSNFTLKIRSTKLEDSAMYFCASRRVDTGELFFGEGSRLTVL.

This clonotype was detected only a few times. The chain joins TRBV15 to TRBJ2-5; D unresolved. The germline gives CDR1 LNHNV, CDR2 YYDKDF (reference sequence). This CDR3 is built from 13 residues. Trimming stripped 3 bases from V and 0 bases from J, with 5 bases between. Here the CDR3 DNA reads TGTGCCACCAGCAGTGTGTACCAAGAGACCCAGTACTTC. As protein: CATSSVYQETQYF.

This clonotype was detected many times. The CDR3 bases are TGTGCCAGCAGCTCGGGACAGGGAGGTGGCTACACCTTC. This gives the protein CASSSGQGGGYTF. The V gene is TRBV7-2, the J gene TRBJ1-2, with 9 bases that match TRBD1. Germline-derived CDR1 and CDR2 are SGHTA and FQGNSA. The CDR3 spans 13 residues. V trimming: 4 bases; J trimming: 7 bases; junction bases outside the gene matches: 4.

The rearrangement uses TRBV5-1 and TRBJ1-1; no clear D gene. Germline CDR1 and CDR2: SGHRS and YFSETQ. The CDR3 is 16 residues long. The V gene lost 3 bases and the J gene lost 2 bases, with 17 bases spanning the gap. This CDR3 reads CASSYGDSQVNTEAFF. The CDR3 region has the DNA TGCGCCAGCAGCTATGGGGATTCGCAGGTTAACACTGAAGCTTTCTTT. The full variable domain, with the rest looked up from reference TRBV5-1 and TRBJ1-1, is KAGVTQTPRYLIKTRGQQVTLSCSPISGHRSVSWYQQTPGQGLQFLFEYFSETQRNKGNFPGRFSGRQFSNSRSEMNVSTLELGDSALYLCASSYGDSQVNTEAFFGQGTRLTVV.

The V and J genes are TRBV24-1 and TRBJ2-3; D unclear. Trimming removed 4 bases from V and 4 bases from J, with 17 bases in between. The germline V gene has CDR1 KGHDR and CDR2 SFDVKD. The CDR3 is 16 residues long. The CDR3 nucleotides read TGTGCCACCAGTGACCCCCGGGCGCCCGGCGCAGATACGCAGTATTTT. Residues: CATSDPRAPGADTQYF.

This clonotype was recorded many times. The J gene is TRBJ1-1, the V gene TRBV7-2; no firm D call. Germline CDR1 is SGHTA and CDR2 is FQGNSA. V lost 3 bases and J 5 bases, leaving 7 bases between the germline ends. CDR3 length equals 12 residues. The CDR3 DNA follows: TGTGCCAGCAGCTTCGGTGATACTGAAGCTTTCTTT. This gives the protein CASSFGDTEAFF.

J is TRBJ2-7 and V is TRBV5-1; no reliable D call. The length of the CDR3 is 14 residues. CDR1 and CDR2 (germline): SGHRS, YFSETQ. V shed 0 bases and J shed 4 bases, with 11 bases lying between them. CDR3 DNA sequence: TGCGCCAGCAGCTTGGTCTCCCAGCGTTACGAGCAGTACGTC. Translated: CASSLVSQRYEQYV.